These 14 T cell receptor beta chains were sequenced from one sample in a study of lymphopenia after photon versus proton radiotherapy. Repertoires were generated with immunoSEQ multiplex PCR, while TCRdb's copy carries only in-frame clones and drops some. Counted here are 50,000 to 60,000 clones, 92% occurring once; the ten biggest clones make up roughly 18%. The sample here was peripheral blood, taken from a patient treated with photon-based radiotherapy. These receptors were obtained from a woman aged 40-49 years with cholangiocarcinoma.

The chain couples TRBV4-3 to TRBJ2-6, with D hard to call. This CDR3 has 18 amino acids. From germline, CDR1 is LGHNA and CDR2 YSLEER. V was clipped by 0 bases and J by 0 bases, with 12 bases between them. The CDR3 region is CASSQEGRSSSGANVLTF. CDR3 sequence (DNA): TGCGCCAGCAGCCAAGAGGGCAGATCAAGCTCTGGGGCCAACGTCCTGACTTTC.

This clone has just one count. V usage is TRBV4-3 and J usage is TRBJ2-3, with TRBD2 identical over 9 bases. With V trimmed by 0 bases and J by 2 bases, 6 bases remained unmatched. In germline, CDR1 is LGHNA, CDR2 YSLEER. This CDR3 is 17 amino acids long. The CDR3 DNA sequence: TGCGCCAGCAGCCAAGATCCCTCTAGCGGGACCACAGATACGCAGTATTTT. Protein product: CASSQDPSSGTTDTQYF.

CDR3 residues: CAISEVSDEQYF. In nucleotides, the CDR3 is TGTGCCATCAGTGAAGTGTCGGACGAGCAGTACTTC. The rearrangement joins TRBV10-3 to TRBJ2-7, with unresolved D. Trimming left V 3 bases short and J 5 bases short, with 8 bases between. This CDR3 contains 12 residues. Looked up from germline, CDR1 is ENHRY and CDR2 is SYGVKD.

The chain carries TRBV7-6 and TRBJ1-1, with D perhaps TRBD1 (6 bases). V was trimmed by 1 base and J by 6 bases, leaving 9 bases between them. Germline V lookup: CDR1 SGHVS, CDR2 FNYEAQ. This CDR3 has 13 residues. CDR3 sequence (DNA): TGTGCCAGCAGCTTAGTGGGGGCCTCTGAAGCTTTCTTT. It yields the protein CASSLVGASEAFF.

The V gene is TRBV9, the J gene TRBJ2-6, with D unclear. The germline CDR1 and CDR2 sequences are SGDLS and YYNGEE. The length of the CDR3 is 16 residues. Trimming took 0 bases from V and 0 from J, leaving 7 bases between them. CDR3 sequence: CASSVEVDSGANVLTF. The DNA for the CDR3 is TGTGCCAGCAGCGTAGAAGTGGACTCTGGGGCCAACGTCCTGACTTTC. The variable domain in full, with the rest retrieved from reference TRBV9 and TRBJ2-6, is DSGVTQTPKHLITATGQRVTLRCSPRSGDLSVYWYQQSLDQGLQFLIQYYNGEERAKGNILERFSAQQFPDLHSELNLSSLELGDSALYFCASSVEVDSGANVLTFGAGSRLTVL.

The rearrangement links TRBV25-1 to TRBJ2-1; 10 bases fit TRBD1. J gave up 7 bases and V 4 bases, and 7 bases lay outside the gene matches. The CDR3 spans 15 residues. The V gene's germline CDR1 is MGHDK and CDR2 SYGVNS. CDR3 nucleotides: TGTGCCAGCAGTGGCCGGGACAGGGGCGCGAATGAGCAGTTCTTC. Amino acids: CASSGRDRGANEQFF.

This rearrangement joins TRBV2 to TRBJ1-2; D is uncertain. Deletions cut 1 base from V and 1 base from J, with 16 bases between. Per the germline V gene, CDR1 is SNHLY and CDR2 is FYNNEI. CDR3 length: 17 amino acids. CDR3 loop: CASSEEVPLGHNYGYTF. CDR3 nucleotide sequence: TGTGCCAGCAGTGAAGAGGTCCCCCTCGGTCATAACTATGGCTACACCTTC.

This rearrangement joins TRBV11-2 to TRBJ1-5; D uncertain. The length of the CDR3 is 14 residues. The germline V gene has CDR1 SGHAT and CDR2 FQNNGV. V was pared by 1 base and J by 9 bases, with 13 bases between. The CDR3 nucleotides are TGTGCCAGCAGCTTAGCTATGGGTTCAGGGCCCCAGCATTTT. Its translation: CASSLAMGSGPQHF.

This chain uses TRBV5-4 with TRBJ1-1; 11 nucleotides match TRBD1. J was trimmed by 7 bases and V by 3 bases; bases with no gene match: 5. The CDR3 contains 14 residues. Germline CDR1 reads SGHNT; CDR2 reads YYREEE (reference sequence). The CDR3 protein is CASSWWDRGNEAFF. As DNA, the CDR3 is TGTGCCAGCAGCTGGTGGGACAGGGGGAATGAAGCTTTCTTT.

This clone was picked up one time. The V gene is TRBV6-5, the J gene TRBJ1-1; D unresolved. The CDR3 has 16 amino acids. V was cut by 0 bases and J by 6 bases, with 17 bases left in between. Germline loops: CDR1 MNHEY, CDR2 SVGAGI. This CDR3 reads CASSYSNGLLVAEAFF. As DNA, the CDR3 is TGTGCCAGCAGTTACTCGAATGGGCTCTTGGTGGCTGAAGCTTTCTTT.

The chain combines TRBV5-1 with TRBJ1-2; D not certain. Germline CDR1 reads SGHRS; CDR2 reads YFSETQ. This CDR3 has 14 amino acids. Trimming cost V 4 bases and J 3 bases, with 13 bases left between them. The CDR3 spells CASSDSGDDYGYTF. The CDR3 DNA sequence: TGCGCCAGCAGCGATTCCGGGGATGACTATGGCTACACCTTC.

The rearrangement links TRBV9 to TRBJ2-3; 10 bases map to TRBD2. Looked up from germline, CDR1 is SGDLS and CDR2 is YYNGEE. The length of the CDR3 is 15 residues. Trimming at V came to 3 bases and at J to 0 bases, leaving 1 base not matched to a gene. The CDR3 here is CASSASGGSTDTQYF. In nucleotides, the CDR3 is TGTGCCAGCAGCGCTAGCGGGGGAAGCACAGATACGCAGTATTTT.

V is TRBV7-2 and J is TRBJ1-5; weak D call: TRBD1 (5 bases). V lost 1 base and J lost 6, with 16 bases in between. The CDR3 spans 16 residues. Per germline, CDR1 SGHTA and CDR2 FQGNSA. CDR3 residues: CASSLGGDWRVQPQHF. The CDR3 DNA sequence: TGTGCCAGCAGCTTAGGGGGGGACTGGCGCGTTCAGCCCCAGCATTTT.

The CDR3 region has the DNA TGCAGTGCCCAGGAGGAATACGAGCAGTACTTC. It specifies CSAQEEYEQYF. The V gene is TRBV20-1, the J gene TRBJ2-7; D may be TRBD2 (5 bases). The CDR3 runs 11 residues. In germline, CDR1 is DFQATT, CDR2 SNEGSKA (reference sequence). Trimming pared 6 bases from V and 4 bases from J, leaving 10 bases between.